This T cell receptor beta chain was captured in a study of T cell responses to AZD1222 COVID-19 vaccine (dated by TCRdb to about 2021). A note on the overall study: A total of 230 to 250 trial participants underwent TCR sequencing, of whom about 210 had received two doses of AZD1222 and roughly 26 had received two doses of the MenACWY control vaccine. Enrollment into the trials was organized by age into subgroups of 18-55, 56-69 and 70-plus years, and those subgroups contained about 160, 30 and 59 TCR-sequenced participants, respectively. The paper as a whole reports these results and caveats: No day 14 peak-response samples were available, so repertoires were characterized only after the peak T cell response. Participants were mostly white British, with more females than males. The authors suggested clonal diversity may have been underestimated. The vaccine-associated CD4 TCRs covered the entire spike protein, and the dominant responses fell in regions 160-218 and 743-854. The 56-69-year group was small, and its depth increase did not reach significance, likely because of low power. Epitopes outside the regions mutated in the B.1.351 and B.1.1.7 variants were reportedly recognized by nearly half of the unique spike-specific TCRs. Conclusions about previously exposed vaccinees were limited because only a handful of AZD1222 recipients were SARS-CoV-2 seropositive at baseline. A significant rise in spike-specific TCR breadth and depth was observed after two AZD1222 doses relative to day 0 and relative to MenACWY recipients.

With regard to this clone: It lacks a known antigen. There are no base qualities to consult, and no much larger clone falls within one base.

Explained via the paper, the time point label denotes: about 28 days (+/-7) after the second vaccine dose. AZD1222 recipients whose second dose came at about 4 weeks and those whose second dose came at about 12 weeks were combined into one group, since spike-specific TCR depth and breadth did not differ between the two schedules. The vaccinee samples were drawn from two UK trials, COV001 and COV002, one of which was a single-blind randomized controlled phase 2/3 trial testing AZD1222 (ChAdOx1 nCoV-19) in healthy adults. Trial participant PBMC samples were collected at day 0 and day 28 after the second dose for TCRbeta chain sequencing. The CDR3 regions of human TCRbeta chains were analyzed by immunosequencing. Concerning the study's data processing: Repertoire TCRs were matched against a reference library of SARS-CoV-2-specific TCRs generated with the MIRA antigen-specificity platform. Breadth was defined as the fraction of unique TCRs that were SARS-CoV-2-associated. Depth was defined as the fraction of total T cells that were SARS-CoV-2-associated. Using the MIRA data, each spike-specific TCR was mapped to the spike region that the TCR reacts to and placed in a CD4 or CD8 class. Log10-transformed breadth and depth values were compared by one-way ANOVA with Sidak's multiple comparisons tests. TCRdb obtained this table from immuneACCESS and retained in-frame rearrangements with V and J assigned. These tables miss some clones; where compared with another copy, unresolved V genes account for less than half of the shortfall, and the remainder is unexplained. The V and J calls and clone size were taken over from that table, and D and trimming were inferred from the DNA. This sample is represented by about 120,000 clones; roughly nine tenths of them were singletons. Of the sample, around 1.6% falls within the top ten clones.

The germline V gene supplies CDR1 KGHSH and CDR2 LQKENI. Inclusive of the bounding cysteine and phenylalanine, the CDR3 is 14 residues long. The retained sequence is limited to the CDR3, 42 bases, with the frame set at the first base. Trimming at the junction amounts to 1 base on V and 3 bases on J, and the germline ends lie 10 bases apart. This receptor was identified in an adult who received the AZD1222 COVID-19 vaccine. The sequencing used peripheral blood, collected 28 days after the second AZD1222 dose. This receptor chain uses TRBV18 and TRBJ2-7; the D segment could be TRBD2, given 6 matching bases. The CDR3 in this case is CASSPRGGNYEQYF. The nucleotide sequence reads as follows: TGTGCCAGCTCACCACGGGGCGGGAACTACGAGCAGTACTTC.